Shown below are 29 T cell receptor beta chains from a single sample sequenced in a study of CXCR3-negative and CXCR3-positive naive CD8 T cells (dated by TCRdb to between 2018 and 2021). Findings and caveats that apply to the study as a whole: TRB CDR3s from CXCR3-positive naive cells showed higher hydrophobicity (lower Kidera factor 4), lower energy, and higher strength and volume indices than CXCR3-negative naive cells.

Sequencing relied on a NextSeq 550. The Human TCR Profiling Kit (MiLaboratory) was used to prepare UMI-labeled 5' RACE TRB cDNA libraries. The reads went through TCRdb reprocessing, and each CDR3 protein sequence gets one entry with no DNA. Per the sample table, the count is around 66,000 distinct CDR3 sequences. The biggest ten clones account for around 4.8% of the sample. Their recognized antigens are unknown. What was sequenced was naive CXCR3+ CD8+ T cells from blood. The cell subset or site label here, explained by the study, means: CD45RO-CCR7+CD27+CD95- naive CD8+ T cells expressing CXCR3 (TNR3+). Every receptor here comes from a human donor in good health. Some clones in this sample may be carry-over from other donors' samples.

This chain links TRBV5-1 with TRBJ2-7. CDR3 length: 13 amino acids. CDR1 and CDR2 (germline): SGHRS, YFSETQ. CDR3 residues: CASSFDGSYEQYF. The whole variable domain, filled in from reference TRBV5-1 and TRBJ2-7, reads KAGVTQTPRYLIKTRGQQVTLSCSPISGHRSVSWYQQTPGQGLQFLFEYFSETQRNKGNFPGRFSGRQFSNSRSEMNVSTLELGDSALYLCASSFDGSYEQYFGPGTRLTVT.

The chain joins TRBV9 to TRBJ2-7; TCRdb designates TRBD1, a call that cannot be tested without DNA. This CDR3 is built from 16 residues. The germline CDR1 and CDR2 sequences are SGDLS and YYNGEE. The CDR3 reads CASSVSGTGSSYEQYF.

This chain joins TRBV4-3 and TRBJ2-7; TCRdb lists TRBD1, though no DNA is available to test this call. This CDR3 is 17 amino acids long. From germline, CDR1 is LGHNA and CDR2 YSLEER. CDR3: CASSQDRTGSNSYEQYF.

The V call is TRBV5-6, the J call TRBJ2-1; TCRdb proposes TRBD2, but this gene call is untestable without DNA. This CDR3 region has 16 residues. Germline CDR1 and CDR2: SGHDT and YYEEEE. The CDR3 sequence is CASSLASGRAAGEQFF. Full variable domain (outside the CDR3, taken from reference TRBV5-6 and TRBJ2-1): DAGVTQSPTHLIKTRGQQVTLRCSPKSGHDTVSWYQQALGQGPQFIFQYYEEEERQRGNFPDRFSGHQFPNYSSELNVNALLLGDSALYLCASSLASGRAAGEQFFGPGTRLTVL.

This sequence joins TRBV7-2 and TRBJ2-1. The germline V gene has CDR1 SGHTA and CDR2 FQGNSA. The CDR3 runs to 14 residues. The CDR3 reads CASSFGSSSDEQFF. The full variable domain, its missing parts supplied by reference TRBV7-2 and TRBJ2-1, is GAGVSQSPSNKVTEKGKDVELRCDPISGHTALYWYRQSLGQGLEFLIYFQGNSAPDKSGLPSDRFSAERTGGSVSTLTIQRTQQEDSAVYLCASSFGSSSDEQFFGPGTRLTVL.

This chain connects TRBV6-5 to TRBJ2-3; TCRdb calls TRBD2, which cannot be checked without DNA. The V gene's germline CDR1 is MNHEY and CDR2 SVGAGI. The CDR3 consists of 17 residues. The CDR3 sequence is CASSRGGLAEATDTQYF.

J is TRBJ2-7 and V is TRBV6-2 or TRBV6-3; TCRdb gives TRBD2 as the D gene, but with no DNA this cannot be confirmed. Germline-derived CDR1 and CDR2 are MNHEY and SVGEGT. The CDR3 spans 15 residues. Here the CDR3 reads CASSLLAGGTYEQYF.

This sequence joins TRBV9 and TRBJ2-3; the D call from TCRdb, TRBD2, cannot be confirmed without DNA. The CDR3 runs 15 residues. Germline V CDR1 and CDR2: SGDLS, YYNGEE. CDR3 amino acids: CACSDGSSRGDTQYF.

The chain joins TRBV6-5 to TRBJ1-2. Germline CDR1 and CDR2: MNHEY and SVGAGI. This CDR3 has 14 residues. The CDR3 here is CASSPARDNYGYTF.

The chain carries TRBV12-3 or TRBV12-4 and TRBJ2-1; TCRdb selects TRBD1, and the lack of DNA leaves this call unchecked. The CDR3 runs to 15 residues. The CDR3 region is CATAAPSFSYNEQFF.

The chain couples TRBV5-5 to TRBJ2-4; TCRdb's D gene call, TRBD1, goes unchecked for lack of DNA. In germline, CDR1 is SGHKS, CDR2 YYEKEE (reference sequence). CDR3 length: 15 amino acids. CDR3 loop: CASSLGTGNKNIQYF.

This chain joins TRBV4-2 and TRBJ1-2; TCRdb designates TRBD1, a call that cannot be tested without DNA. The CDR3 has 15 residues. The germline V gene encodes CDR1 LGHNA and CDR2 YNFKEQ. CDR3 region: CASSHRTGESYGYTF.

The chain employs TRBV4-3 and TRBJ2-2. Germline lookup yields CDR1 LGHNA and CDR2 YSLEER. The CDR3 totals 15 residues. The CDR3 loop is CASSPRSDSTGELFF.

The chain couples TRBV29-1 to TRBJ1-2. This CDR3 comprises 13 residues. Germline V gene sequence: CDR1 SQVTM, CDR2 ANQGSEA. CDR3 in amino acids: CSAGGGGRDGYTF.

The rearrangement links TRBV9 to TRBJ2-7; absent DNA, TCRdb's TRBD2 call cannot be checked. The germline V gene encodes CDR1 SGDLS and CDR2 YYNGEE. This CDR3 is built from 15 residues. CDR3 amino acids: CASSVEGSGNGEQYF.

V and J are TRBV29-1 and TRBJ2-3. CDR1 is SQVTM, CDR2 ANQGSEA, per germline. This CDR3 spans 14 amino acids. CDR3 residues: CSVEGSRSTDTQYF.

The rearrangement links TRBV6-1 to TRBJ1-5. This CDR3 spans 18 amino acids. Germline V lookup: CDR1 MNHNS, CDR2 SASEGT. CDR3 sequence: CASSEKSPEHPNNQPQHF.

CDR3 region: CASSYATTGTDYTGELFF. The chain couples TRBV6-5 to TRBJ2-2; absent DNA, TCRdb's TRBD1 call cannot be checked. Looked up from germline, CDR1 is MNHEY and CDR2 is SVGAGI. The CDR3 loop spans 18 amino acids.

The CDR3 is CASSRDSPYEQYF. The chain recombines TRBV2 with TRBJ2-7; TCRdb calls TRBD2, which cannot be checked without DNA. In germline, CDR1 is SNHLY, CDR2 FYNNEI. The CDR3 totals 13 residues.

The rearrangement links TRBV19 to TRBJ2-2; TCRdb picks TRBD1, but there is no DNA to check that call. The V gene's germline CDR1 is LNHDA and CDR2 SQIVND (reference sequence). There are 15 residues in the CDR3. The CDR3 here is CASSMFGQNTGELFF.

The CDR3 loop is CSVEAGGHEQYF. V usage is TRBV29-1 and J usage is TRBJ2-7; TCRdb returns TRBD1, unconfirmable since there is no DNA. This CDR3 has 12 residues. Germline V gene data show CDR1 as SQVTM and CDR2 as ANQGSEA.

The chain carries TRBV24-1 and TRBJ1-3; as DNA is missing, the TRBD1 call by TCRdb cannot be tested. This CDR3 region has 15 residues. From germline, CDR1 is KGHDR and CDR2 SFDVKD. The CDR3: CATGDSPNTGNTIYF.

The chain joins TRBV12-5 to TRBJ2-3. The CDR3 has 13 residues. The germline gives CDR1 LGHNT, CDR2 FRNRAP. CDR3: CASGLVPTDTQYF.

The chain uses TRBV13 and TRBJ1-1. CDR3 size: 12 residues. Germline CDR1 and CDR2: PRHDT and FYEKMQ (reference sequence). The chain's CDR3 is CASSSGSTEAFF. Drawing the rest from reference TRBV13 and TRBJ1-1, the complete variable domain is AAGVIQSPRHLIKEKRETATLKCYPIPRHDTVYWYQQGPGQDPQFLISFYEKMQSDKGSIPDRFSAQQFSDYHSELNMSSLELGDSALYFCASSSGSTEAFFGQGTRLTVV.

The V and J genes are TRBV6-6 and TRBJ2-3. The germline V gene encodes CDR1 MNHNY and CDR2 SVGAGI (reference sequence). This CDR3 spans 12 amino acids. The chain's CDR3 is CASSYSEPTQYF.

The chain combines TRBV6-2 or TRBV6-3 with TRBJ2-3; TCRdb designates TRBD1, a call that cannot be tested without DNA. Germline loops: CDR1 MNHEY, CDR2 SVGEGT. The CDR3 extends over 14 amino acids. CDR3 sequence: CASRGAGDTDTQYF.

The chain joins TRBV20-1 to TRBJ1-1; the TCRdb call, TRBD1, lacks DNA for checking. This CDR3 is built from 12 residues. Germline CDR1 reads DFQATT; CDR2 reads SNEGSKA (reference sequence). This CDR3 reads CSANGGPTEAFF.

The V call is TRBV5-6, the J call TRBJ2-4. This CDR3 has 15 amino acids. The germline CDR1 and CDR2 sequences are SGHDT and YYEEEE. CDR3 region: CASSAAVGSGNIQYF.

The chain couples TRBV6-5 to TRBJ2-2; TCRdb outputs TRBD2, but without DNA this stays unchecked. Germline loops: CDR1 MNHEY, CDR2 SVGAGI. The CDR3 runs to 16 residues. CDR3 sequence reads: CASSYSGLANTGELFF.